Each of the 23 T cell receptor beta chains below was sequenced from the same sample in a study of human versus mouse CDR3 diversity and MHC coevolution. Measured with immunoSEQ multiplex PCR; TCRdb has only the in-frame clones, and not every one. The sample holds 80,000 or so clones; about 94% are singletons and the top ten take over 1.3%. The sequenced sample was naive CD4+ T cells from blood. The subset is: CD45RO-negative CD62L-positive naive CD4 T cells. All receptors come from a person aged 30 to 69 in good health.

The chain couples TRBV27 to TRBJ1-5; tentative D call: TRBD1 (5 bases). This CDR3 region has 13 residues. Germline-derived CDR1 and CDR2 are MNHEY and SMNVEV (reference sequence). With 7 bases removed from V and 5 bases from J, the gap between germline ends came to 12 bases. CDR3 amino acids: CASTLPGDQPQHF. CDR3 DNA: TGTGCCAGCACCCTACCGGGGGATCAGCCCCAGCATTTT.

This clone is a singleton in its sample. One end of the junction fails to match germline, which may point to a read error. The CDR3 DNA follows: TGTGCCAGCAGTGAAGCGCTTCAGGGTATGAAAACTGAAGCTTTCTTT. This codes for CASSEALQGMKTEAFF. This rearrangement joins TRBV2 to TRBJ1-1, with a weak D call TRBD1 (5 bases). The CDR3 contains 16 residues. Germline assignment: CDR1 SNHLY and CDR2 FYNNEI. Based on the CDR3 plus reference TRBV2 and TRBJ1-1, the full variable domain is EPEVTQTPSHQVTQMGQEVILRCVPISNHLYFYWYRQILGQKVEFLVSFYNNEISEKSEIFDDQFSVERPDGSNFTLKIRSTKLEDSAMYFCASSEALQGMKTEAFFGQGTRLTVV.

The chain combines TRBV4-2 with TRBJ1-3; possible D gene TRBD1, 5 bases. This CDR3 spans 17 amino acids. In germline, CDR1 is LGHNA, CDR2 YNFKEQ. Trimming removed 0 bases at V and 8 bases at J, with 20 bases between. The CDR3 region has the DNA TGTGCCAGCAGCCAAGACGAGGCGGGGGGATTGGGCGACACCATATATTTT. Amino acid sequence: CASSQDEAGGLGDTIYF.

This chain links TRBV6-5 with TRBJ2-7, with TRBD2 as a possible D gene (6 bases). The length of the CDR3 is 11 residues. CDR1 is MNHEY, CDR2 SVGAGI, per germline. The V and J ends lost 7 bases and 2 bases respectively, with 6 bases between them. The CDR3 DNA reads TGTGCCAGCACGGGAGCCTACGAGCAGTACTTC. This encodes CASTGAYEQYF.

This sequence joins TRBV18 and TRBJ2-7; 7 bases align to TRBD1. Germline-derived CDR1 and CDR2 are KGHSH and LQKENI. The ends lost 6 bases at V and 3 bases at J; junction bases unmatched: 5. This CDR3 contains 13 residues. The CDR3 DNA reads as TGTGCCAGCTCCACGGGACAGATCTACGAGCAGTACTTC. This codes for CASSTGQIYEQYF. The variable domain in full, with the rest retrieved from reference TRBV18 and TRBJ2-7, is NAGVMQNPRHLVRRRGQEARLRCSPMKGHSHVYWYRQLPEEGLKFMVYLQKENIIDESGMPKERFSAEFPKEGPSILRIQQVVRGDSAAYFCASSTGQIYEQYFGPGTRLTVT.

This chain uses TRBV19 with TRBJ2-7, with 7 positions matching TRBD1. The ends lost 6 bases at V and 0 bases at J; junction bases unmatched: 5. Germline CDR1 reads LNHDA; CDR2 reads SQIVND (reference sequence). This CDR3 region has 14 residues. The CDR3 DNA reads as TGTGCCAGTAGCCAGGGACAGAGCTCCTACGAGCAGTACTTC. It specifies CASSQGQSSYEQYF. Together with reference TRBV19 and TRBJ2-7, the CDR3 gives the full variable domain: DGGITQSPKYLFRKEGQNVTLSCEQNLNHDAMYWYRQDPGQGLRLIYYSQIVNDFQKGDIAEGYSVSREKKESFPLTVTSAQKNPTAFYLCASSQGQSSYEQYFGPGTRLTVT.

The V call is TRBV6-5, the J call TRBJ1-1; D not certain. The CDR3 contains 13 residues. CDR1 MNHEY and CDR2 SVGAGI come from the germline V gene. Between the trimmed V and J ends, which lost 7 bases and 1 base, there was a span of 10 bases. Written as DNA, the CDR3 is TGTGCCAGCACTCTACTAGGGAACACTGAAGCTTTCTTT. Translating gives CASTLLGNTEAFF.

The gene calls are TRBV6-5 and TRBJ2-7; TRBD1 aligns across 8 bases. CDR1 and CDR2 from the germline V gene are MNHEY and SVGAGI. This CDR3 is 14 amino acids long. Losses at the gene ends were 5 bases for V and 6 bases for J; bases not matched to a gene: 9. In DNA, the CDR3 is TGTGCCAGCAGTCTGGACAGGGTGGTGGTCGAGCAGTACTTC. Amino acid sequence: CASSLDRVVVEQYF.

The gene calls are TRBV9 and TRBJ2-7, with 12 bases matching TRBD1. The CDR3 sequence is 16 residues long. The germline gives CDR1 SGDLS, CDR2 YYNGEE. J was trimmed by 2 bases and V by 4 bases; bases with no gene match: 7. Here the CDR3 reads CASSTHRDRGPYEQYF. For the CDR3, the DNA is TGTGCCAGCAGCACCCACCGGGACAGGGGGCCCTACGAGCAGTACTTC.

The table lists this clone with a count of one. This chain joins TRBV6-6 and TRBJ2-3; D is possibly TRBD2 (7 bases). The CDR3 has 15 amino acids. Trimming took 7 bases from V and 1 from J, leaving 15 bases between them. The germline V gene encodes CDR1 MNHNY and CDR2 SVGAGI (reference sequence). CDR3 sequence reads: CASTRGAGGTDTQYF. CDR3 nucleotides: TGTGCCAGCACCCGGGGGGCGGGGGGCACAGATACGCAGTATTTT.

CDR3 sequence: CASSPEAGRYGELFF. The DNA of the CDR3 is TGTGCCAGCAGTCCTGAGGCGGGGCGATACGGGGAGCTGTTTTTT. The V and J genes are TRBV7-2 and TRBJ2-2; a possible D gene is TRBD2 (6 bases). Germline values: CDR1 SGHTA, CDR2 FQGNSA. The CDR3 length is 15 residues. V was shortened by 6 bases and J by 7 bases, with 18 bases between the two germline ends.

The J gene is TRBJ1-4, the V gene TRBV7-2; weak D call: TRBD1 (5 bases). Germline V gene sequence: CDR1 SGHTA, CDR2 FQGNSA. This CDR3 has 14 amino acids. The V end lost 8 bases, the J end lost 9 bases, and 19 bases lay between the germline ends. The DNA for the CDR3 is TGTGCCAGCGGCGGGGCACCTCGTTCGAAAAAACTGTTTTTT. As protein: CASGGAPRSKKLFF.

V is TRBV9 and J is TRBJ2-1; no reliable D call. V dropped 0 bases and J dropped 2 bases, with 9 bases sitting between them. Germline assignment: CDR1 SGDLS and CDR2 YYNGEE. CDR3 length: 15 residues. The CDR3 DNA follows: TGTGCCAGCAGCGTAGGAGTAGCAACCTACAATGAGCAGTTCTTC. Protein sequence: CASSVGVATYNEQFF. The complete variable domain, with remaining parts taken from reference TRBV9 and TRBJ2-1, reads DSGVTQTPKHLITATGQRVTLRCSPRSGDLSVYWYQQSLDQGLQFLIQYYNGEERAKGNILERFSAQQFPDLHSELNLSSLELGDSALYFCASSVGVATYNEQFFGPGTRLTVL.

The chain combines TRBV6-5 with TRBJ2-7, with D maybe TRBD1 (6 bases). This CDR3 has 14 amino acids. CDR1 and CDR2 (germline): MNHEY, SVGAGI. Trimming took off 4 bases at V and 3 bases at J, with 13 bases between the two ends. The CDR3 coding sequence is TGTGCCAGCAGTTTAACGGGACAACTCTACGAGCAGTACTTC. This encodes CASSLTGQLYEQYF.

The genes are TRBV7-3 and TRBJ2-5; 9 positions agree with TRBD2. Germline V gene data show CDR1 as SGHTA and CDR2 as FQGTGA. J gave up 5 bases and V 1 base, and 2 bases lay outside the gene matches. The CDR3 consists of 14 residues. The CDR3: CASSLSGGAETQYF. Here the CDR3 DNA reads TGTGCCAGCAGCTTAAGCGGGGGGGCCGAGACCCAGTACTTC.

Note on this clone: In the same sample, other DNA sequences code for this CDR3. The V call is TRBV10-3, the J call TRBJ2-1, with 8 positions matching TRBD2. CDR1 is ENHRY, CDR2 SYGVKD, per germline. This CDR3 contains 14 residues. The ends lost 6 bases at V and 10 bases at J; junction bases unmatched: 11. This chain's CDR3 is CAISPRGASEEQFF. In DNA form, the CDR3 reads TGTGCCATCAGCCCGCGGGGGGCCTCAGAGGAGCAGTTCTTC.

The J gene is TRBJ2-1, the V gene TRBV5-6, with 9 bases fitting TRBD1. The CDR3 runs 15 residues. With 7 bases clipped from V and 4 bases from J, the junction kept 9 bases outside the gene matches. CDR1 is SGHDT and CDR2 is YYEEEE in the germline V gene. The CDR3 loop reads CASGHSGTGYNEQFF. CDR3 nucleotide sequence: TGTGCCAGCGGCCACTCCGGGACAGGGTACAATGAGCAGTTCTTC.

The V and J genes are TRBV5-1 and TRBJ1-1; D perhaps matches TRBD1 (5 bases). The V gene's germline CDR1 is SGHRS and CDR2 YFSETQ. Between the trimmed V and J ends, which lost 3 bases and 7 bases, there was a span of 13 bases. There are 13 residues in the CDR3. The CDR3 spells CASSYSGYGEAFF. The CDR3 DNA reads TGCGCCAGCAGCTATTCAGGGTACGGTGAAGCTTTCTTT.

The rearrangement joins TRBV28 to TRBJ1-1, with D hard to call. Trimming took 6 bases from V and 0 from J, leaving 8 bases between them. This CDR3 region has 13 residues. Germline assignment: CDR1 MDHEN and CDR2 SYDVKM. CDR3 region: CASSQFLNTEAFF. The CDR3 DNA is TGTGCCAGCAGCCAATTCCTGAACACTGAAGCTTTCTTT. Based on the CDR3 plus reference TRBV28 and TRBJ1-1, the full variable domain is DVKVTQSSRYLVKRTGEKVFLECVQDMDHENMFWYRQDPGLGLRLIYFSYDVKMKEKGDIPEGYSVSREKKERFSLILESASTNQTSMYLCASSQFLNTEAFFGQGTRLTVV.

The rearrangement links TRBV5-6 to TRBJ2-7, with D possibly being TRBD1 (6 bases). Between the trimmed V and J ends, which lost 3 bases and 5 bases, there was a span of 6 bases. Germline CDR1 is SGHDT and CDR2 is YYEEEE. The CDR3 loop spans 11 amino acids. This chain's CDR3 is CASSYRDEQYF. The CDR3 DNA is TGTGCCAGCAGCTACAGGGACGAGCAGTACTTC.

The V and J genes are TRBV21-1 and TRBJ1-5; whether TRBD1, the table's D call, matches the DNA was not checked. TRBV21-1 is tagged as a pseudogene. The CDR3 totals 15 residues. As DNA, the CDR3 is TGTGCCAGCAGCAAAGGGACAGGGAGGGAAAAGCCCCAGCATTTT. Protein sequence: CASSKGTGREKPQHF.

This rearrangement joins TRBV7-2 to TRBJ2-1, with D unclear. The length of the CDR3 is 13 residues. Trimming took off 1 base at V and 9 bases at J, with 10 bases between the two ends. CDR1 is SGHTA and CDR2 is FQGNSA in the germline V gene. The CDR3 spells CASSLDPLGEQFF. The CDR3 DNA is TGTGCCAGCAGCTTAGACCCCCTAGGTGAGCAGTTCTTC.

V and J are TRBV6-5 and TRBJ1-2; D gene unclear. Trimming pared 2 bases from V and 8 bases from J, leaving 9 bases between. The CDR3 extends over 12 amino acids. Per the germline V gene, CDR1 is MNHEY and CDR2 is SVGAGI. The DNA of the CDR3 is TGTGCCAGCAGTTACCCAGCGGGGGGCTACACCTTC. This translates into CASSYPAGGYTF.